This TCR beta chain was recovered during a study of beta chain features in type 1 diabetes. In its sample, this clone ranks as medium-sized. Every isolated RNA sample was fully reverse transcribed, so sequencing captured expressed TCRB transcripts. Clones were read by immunoSEQ multiplex PCR, and TCRdb kept only the in-frame ones, dropping some. In the table there are roughly 140,000 clones, around 10% of which are singletons. This clonotype originated in a man aged 18 to 35 in good health. The source material was central memory CD4+ T cells from blood.

The chain's CDR3 is CSVWDRYNEQFF. The CDR3 DNA reads TGCAGCGTGTGGGACCGATACAATGAGCAGTTCTTC. The V call is TRBV29-1, the J call TRBJ2-1; D assignment may be TRBD1 or TRBD2 (5 bases each). Trimming cost V 6 bases and J 4 bases, with 10 bases left between them. The germline V gene has CDR1 SQVTM and CDR2 ANQGSEA. The CDR3 loop spans 12 amino acids.